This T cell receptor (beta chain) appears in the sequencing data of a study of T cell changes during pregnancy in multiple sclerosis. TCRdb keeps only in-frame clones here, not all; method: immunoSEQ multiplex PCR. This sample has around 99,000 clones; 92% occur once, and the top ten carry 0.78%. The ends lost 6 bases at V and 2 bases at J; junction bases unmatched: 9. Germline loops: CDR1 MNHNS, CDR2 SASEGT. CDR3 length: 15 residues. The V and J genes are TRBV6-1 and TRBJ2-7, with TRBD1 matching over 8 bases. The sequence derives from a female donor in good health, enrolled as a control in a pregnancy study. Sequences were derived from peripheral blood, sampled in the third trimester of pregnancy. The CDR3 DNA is TGTGCCAGCAGCGCCCGGACAGGGCGAGCCTACGAGCAGTACTTC. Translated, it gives CASSARTGRAYEQYF.